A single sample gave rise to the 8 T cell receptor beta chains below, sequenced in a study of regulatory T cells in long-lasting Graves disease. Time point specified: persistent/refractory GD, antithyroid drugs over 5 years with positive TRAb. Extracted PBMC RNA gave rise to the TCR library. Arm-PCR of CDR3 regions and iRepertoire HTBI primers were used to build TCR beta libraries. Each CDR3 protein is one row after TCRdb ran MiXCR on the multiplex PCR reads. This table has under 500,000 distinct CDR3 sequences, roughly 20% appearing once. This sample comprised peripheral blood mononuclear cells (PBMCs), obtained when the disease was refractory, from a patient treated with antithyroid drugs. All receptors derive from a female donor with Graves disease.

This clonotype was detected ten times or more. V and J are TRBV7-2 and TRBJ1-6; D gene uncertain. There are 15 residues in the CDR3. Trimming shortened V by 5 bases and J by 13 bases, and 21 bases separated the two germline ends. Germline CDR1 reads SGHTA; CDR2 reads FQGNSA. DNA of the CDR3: TGTGCCAGCAGCACCGGGTCGCCAGGAGGAATGCCCCTCCACTTT. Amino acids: CASSTGSPGGMPLHF.

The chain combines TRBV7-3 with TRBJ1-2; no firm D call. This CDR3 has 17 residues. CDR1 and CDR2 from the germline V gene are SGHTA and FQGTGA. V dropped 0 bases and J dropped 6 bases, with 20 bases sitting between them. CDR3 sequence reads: CASSLTRYGSTSDGYTF. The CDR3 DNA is TGTGCCAGCAGCTTAACGCGCTATGGCAGCACGTCGGATGGCTACACCTTC.

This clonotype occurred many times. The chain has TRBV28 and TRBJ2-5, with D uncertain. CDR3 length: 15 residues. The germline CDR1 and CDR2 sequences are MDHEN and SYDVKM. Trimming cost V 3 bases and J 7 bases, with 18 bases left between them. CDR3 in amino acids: CASSFGLEGEMTQYF. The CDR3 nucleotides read TGTGCCAGCAGTTTCGGTCTAGAAGGTGAAATGACCCAGTACTTC.

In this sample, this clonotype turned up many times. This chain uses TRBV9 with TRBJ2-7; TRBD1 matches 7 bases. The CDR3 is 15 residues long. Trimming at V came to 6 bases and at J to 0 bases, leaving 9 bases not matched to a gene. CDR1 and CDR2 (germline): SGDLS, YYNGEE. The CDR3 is CASTLGTASSYEQYF. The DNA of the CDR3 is TGTGCCAGCACCCTCGGGACAGCTAGCTCCTACGAGCAGTACTTC.

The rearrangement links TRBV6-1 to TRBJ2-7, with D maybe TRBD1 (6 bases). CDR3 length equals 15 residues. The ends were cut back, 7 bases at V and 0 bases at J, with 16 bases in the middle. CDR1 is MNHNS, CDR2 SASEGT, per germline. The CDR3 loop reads CASTRTDSNSYEQYF. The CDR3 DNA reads TGTGCCAGCACCCGAACGGACAGCAACTCCTACGAGCAGTACTTC.

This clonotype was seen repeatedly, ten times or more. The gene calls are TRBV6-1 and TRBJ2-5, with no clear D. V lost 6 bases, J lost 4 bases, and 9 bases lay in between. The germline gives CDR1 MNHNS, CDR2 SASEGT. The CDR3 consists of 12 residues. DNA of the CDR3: TGTGCCAGCAGGCCACCCCTAGAGACCCAGTACTTC. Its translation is CASRPPLETQYF.

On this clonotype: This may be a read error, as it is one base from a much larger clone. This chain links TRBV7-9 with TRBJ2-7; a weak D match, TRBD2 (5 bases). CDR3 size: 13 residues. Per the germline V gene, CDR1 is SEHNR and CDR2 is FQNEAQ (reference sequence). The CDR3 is CASGLEADYEQYF. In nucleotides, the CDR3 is TGTGCCAGCGGCTTAGAAGCGGACTACGAGCAGTACTTC.

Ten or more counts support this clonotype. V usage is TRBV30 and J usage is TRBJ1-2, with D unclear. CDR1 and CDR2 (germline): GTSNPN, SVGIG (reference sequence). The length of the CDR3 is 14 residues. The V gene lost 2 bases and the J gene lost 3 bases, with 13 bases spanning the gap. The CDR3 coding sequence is TGTGCCTGGAGTCCGACGGGAAGGGACTATGGCTACACCTTC. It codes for CAWSPTGRDYGYTF.